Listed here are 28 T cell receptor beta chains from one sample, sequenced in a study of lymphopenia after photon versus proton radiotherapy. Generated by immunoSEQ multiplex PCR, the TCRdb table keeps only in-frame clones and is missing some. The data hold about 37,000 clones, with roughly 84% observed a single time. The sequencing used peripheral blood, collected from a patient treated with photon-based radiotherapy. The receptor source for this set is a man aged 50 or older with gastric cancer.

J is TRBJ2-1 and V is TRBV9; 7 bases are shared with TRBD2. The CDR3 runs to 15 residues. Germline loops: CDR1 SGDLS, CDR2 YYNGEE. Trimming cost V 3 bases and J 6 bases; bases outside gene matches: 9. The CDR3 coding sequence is TGTGCCAGCAGCGAGGGAGGGGCTACACGCAATGAGCAGTTCTTC. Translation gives CASSEGGATRNEQFF. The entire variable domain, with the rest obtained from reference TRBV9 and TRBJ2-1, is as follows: DSGVTQTPKHLITATGQRVTLRCSPRSGDLSVYWYQQSLDQGLQFLIQYYNGEERAKGNILERFSAQQFPDLHSELNLSSLELGDSALYFCASSEGGATRNEQFFGPGTRLTVL.

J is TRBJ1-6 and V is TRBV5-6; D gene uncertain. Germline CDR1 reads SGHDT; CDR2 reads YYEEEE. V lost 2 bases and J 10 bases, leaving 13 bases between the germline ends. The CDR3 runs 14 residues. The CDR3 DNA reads TGTGCCAGCAGCTTTTTGGGCATTGGGTCACCCCTCCACTTT. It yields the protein CASSFLGIGSPLHF.

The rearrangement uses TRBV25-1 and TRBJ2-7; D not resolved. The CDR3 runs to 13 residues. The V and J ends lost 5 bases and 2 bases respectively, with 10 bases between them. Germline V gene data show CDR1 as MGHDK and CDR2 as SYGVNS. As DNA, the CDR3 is TGTGCCAGCAGTATCGGCTTTCCCTACGAGCAGTACTTC. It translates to CASSIGFPYEQYF.

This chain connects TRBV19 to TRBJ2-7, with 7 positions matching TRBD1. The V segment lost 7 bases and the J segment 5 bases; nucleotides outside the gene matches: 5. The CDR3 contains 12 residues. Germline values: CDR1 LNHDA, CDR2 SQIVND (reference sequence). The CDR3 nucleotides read TGTGCCAGTAACCAGGGGGTAAACGAGCAGTACTTC. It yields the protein CASNQGVNEQYF.

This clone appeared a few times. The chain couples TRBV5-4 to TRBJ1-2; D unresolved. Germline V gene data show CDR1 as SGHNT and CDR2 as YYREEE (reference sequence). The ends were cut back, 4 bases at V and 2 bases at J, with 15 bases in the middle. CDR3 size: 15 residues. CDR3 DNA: TGTGCCAGCAGCGCTTTCGGTGCACAGAACTATGGCTACACCTTC. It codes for CASSAFGAQNYGYTF.

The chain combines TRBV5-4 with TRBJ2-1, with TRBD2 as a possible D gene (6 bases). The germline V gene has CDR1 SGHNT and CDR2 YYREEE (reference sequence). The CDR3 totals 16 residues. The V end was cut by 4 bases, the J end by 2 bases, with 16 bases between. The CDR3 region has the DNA TGTGCCAGCAGCCCCGACCCGGGAGCGGCCTACAATGAGCAGTTCTTC. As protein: CASSPDPGAAYNEQFF.

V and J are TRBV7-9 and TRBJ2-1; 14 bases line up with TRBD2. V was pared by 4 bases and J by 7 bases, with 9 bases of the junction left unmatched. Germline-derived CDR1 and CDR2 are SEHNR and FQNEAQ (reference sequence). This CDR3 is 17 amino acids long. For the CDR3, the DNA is TGTGCCAGCAGCTCCCCCGGGACTAGCGGGAGTTGGAATGAGCAGTTCTTC. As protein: CASSSPGTSGSWNEQFF.

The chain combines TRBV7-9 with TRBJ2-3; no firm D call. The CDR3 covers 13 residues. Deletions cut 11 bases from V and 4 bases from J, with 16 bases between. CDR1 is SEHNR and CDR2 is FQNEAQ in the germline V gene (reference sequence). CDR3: CASSTLGADTQYF. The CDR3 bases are TGTGCCTCCAGCACCCTAGGAGCAGATACGCAGTATTTT.

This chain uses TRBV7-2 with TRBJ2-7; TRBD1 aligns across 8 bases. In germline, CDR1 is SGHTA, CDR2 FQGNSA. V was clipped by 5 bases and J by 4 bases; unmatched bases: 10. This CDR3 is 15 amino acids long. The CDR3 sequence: CASSPPGQGLYEQYF. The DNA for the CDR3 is TGTGCCAGCAGCCCCCCCGGACAGGGTTTGTACGAGCAGTACTTC.

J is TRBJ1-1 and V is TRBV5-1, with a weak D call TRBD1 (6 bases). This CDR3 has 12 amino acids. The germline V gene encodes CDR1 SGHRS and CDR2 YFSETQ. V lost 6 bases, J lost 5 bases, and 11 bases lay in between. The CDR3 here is CASIGGTTEAFF. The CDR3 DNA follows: TGCGCCAGCATCGGGGGGACAACTGAAGCTTTCTTT.

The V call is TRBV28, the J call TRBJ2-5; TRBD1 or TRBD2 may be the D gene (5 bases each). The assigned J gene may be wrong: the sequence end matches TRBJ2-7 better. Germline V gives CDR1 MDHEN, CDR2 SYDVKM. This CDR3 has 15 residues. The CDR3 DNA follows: TGTGCCAGCAGTTTACCAAGGGACGGGTCCTACGAGCAGTACTTC. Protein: CASSLPRDGSYEQYF.

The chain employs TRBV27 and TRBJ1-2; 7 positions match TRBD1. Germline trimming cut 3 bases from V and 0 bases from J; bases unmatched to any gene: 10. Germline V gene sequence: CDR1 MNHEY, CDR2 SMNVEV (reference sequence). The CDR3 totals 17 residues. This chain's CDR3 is CASSLRGQSLANYGYTF. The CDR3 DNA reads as TGTGCCAGCAGTTTGAGGGGACAGTCGTTAGCTAACTATGGCTACACCTTC.

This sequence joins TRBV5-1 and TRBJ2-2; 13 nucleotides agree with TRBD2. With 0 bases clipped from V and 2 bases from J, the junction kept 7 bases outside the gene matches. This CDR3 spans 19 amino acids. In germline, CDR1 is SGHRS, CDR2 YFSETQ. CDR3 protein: CASSLDSGTSGTNTGELFF. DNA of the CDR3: TGCGCCAGCAGCTTGGACTCCGGGACTAGCGGGACAAACACCGGGGAGCTGTTTTTT.

CDR3 amino acids: CASATGQGASKLFF. The CDR3 nucleotides read TGTGCCAGCGCGACGGGACAGGGGGCGTCCAAACTGTTTTTT. The genes are TRBV14 and TRBJ1-4, with 12 bases matching TRBD1. CDR1 and CDR2 (germline): SGHDN, FVKESK. The CDR3 is 14 amino acids. J lost 11 bases, V lost 8 bases, and 9 bases had no gene match.

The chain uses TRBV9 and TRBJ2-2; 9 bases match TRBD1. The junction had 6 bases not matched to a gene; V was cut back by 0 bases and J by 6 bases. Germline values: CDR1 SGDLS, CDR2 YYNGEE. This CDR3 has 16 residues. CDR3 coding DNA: TGTGCCAGCAGCGTAGGACAGGGGGGAAACGCCGGGGAGCTGTTTTTT. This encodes CASSVGQGGNAGELFF.

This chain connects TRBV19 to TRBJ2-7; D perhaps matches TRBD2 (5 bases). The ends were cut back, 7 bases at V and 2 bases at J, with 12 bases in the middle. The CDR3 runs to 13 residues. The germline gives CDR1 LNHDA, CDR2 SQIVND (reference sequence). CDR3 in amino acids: CASKGGPTYEQYF. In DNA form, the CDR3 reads TGTGCCAGTAAGGGCGGGCCTACCTACGAGCAGTACTTC.

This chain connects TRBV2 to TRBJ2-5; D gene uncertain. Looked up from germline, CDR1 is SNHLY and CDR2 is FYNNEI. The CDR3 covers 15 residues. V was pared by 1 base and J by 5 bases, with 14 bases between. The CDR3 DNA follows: TGTGCCAGCAGTGAAGTTGGAGCCTTGGGGGAGACCCAGTACTTC. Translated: CASSEVGALGETQYF.

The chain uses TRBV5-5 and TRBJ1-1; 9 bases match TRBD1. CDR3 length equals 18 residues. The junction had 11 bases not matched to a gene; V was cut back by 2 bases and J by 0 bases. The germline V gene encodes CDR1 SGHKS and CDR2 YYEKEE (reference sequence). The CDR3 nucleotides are TGTGCCAGCAGCTTAAACCCCGGGACAGGGTACTTGAACACTGAAGCTTTCTTT. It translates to CASSLNPGTGYLNTEAFF.

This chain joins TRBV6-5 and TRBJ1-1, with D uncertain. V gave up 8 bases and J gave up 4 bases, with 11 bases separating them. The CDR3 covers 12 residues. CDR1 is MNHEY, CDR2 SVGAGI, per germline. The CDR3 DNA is TGTGCCAGCGGGAGGTCTGGCACTGAAGCTTTCTTT. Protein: CASGRSGTEAFF.

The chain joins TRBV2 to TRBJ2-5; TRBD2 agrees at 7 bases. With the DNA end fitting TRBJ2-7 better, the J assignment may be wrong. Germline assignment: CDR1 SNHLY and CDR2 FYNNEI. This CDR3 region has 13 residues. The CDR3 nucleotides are TGTGCCAGCAGGGGACTACCGTCCTACGAGCAGTACTTC. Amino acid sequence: CASRGLPSYEQYF.

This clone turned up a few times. DNA of the CDR3: TGTGCCACCAGCAAAGGACAAAAGACAGGCGTGGAAGAGACCCAGTACTTC. Protein: CATSKGQKTGVEETQYF. This chain connects TRBV15 to TRBJ2-5; D might be TRBD1 (6 bases). Germline CDR1 and CDR2: LNHNV and YYDKDF (reference sequence). The CDR3 sequence is 17 residues long. The V gene lost 4 bases and the J gene lost 3 bases, with 21 bases spanning the gap.

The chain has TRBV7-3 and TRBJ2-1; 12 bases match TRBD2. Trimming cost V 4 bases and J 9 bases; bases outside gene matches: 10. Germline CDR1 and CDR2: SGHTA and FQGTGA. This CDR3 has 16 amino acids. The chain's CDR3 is CASSWGLAGIGGEQFF. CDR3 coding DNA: TGTGCCAGCAGCTGGGGACTAGCGGGCATCGGGGGTGAGCAGTTCTTC. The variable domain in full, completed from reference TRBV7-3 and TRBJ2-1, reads GAGVSQTPSNKVTEKGKYVELRCDPISGHTALYWYRQSLGQGPEFLIYFQGTGAADDSGLPNDRFFAVRPEGSVSTLKIQRTERGDSAVYLCASSWGLAGIGGEQFFGPGTRLTVL.

CDR3 amino acids: CASSPNEHEQYF. The DNA for the CDR3 is TGCGCCAGCAGCCCAAATGAGCACGAGCAGTACTTC. The chain couples TRBV5-1 to TRBJ2-7; D remains ambiguous. The CDR3 loop spans 12 amino acids. From germline, CDR1 is SGHRS and CDR2 YFSETQ. The V end was cut by 4 bases, the J end by 5 bases, with 10 bases between.

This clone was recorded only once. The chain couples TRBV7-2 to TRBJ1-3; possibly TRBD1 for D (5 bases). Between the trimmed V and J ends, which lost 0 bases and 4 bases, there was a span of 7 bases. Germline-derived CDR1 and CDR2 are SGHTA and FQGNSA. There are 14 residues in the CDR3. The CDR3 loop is CASSLARGGNTIYF. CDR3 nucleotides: TGTGCCAGCAGCTTAGCGCGGGGCGGAAACACCATATATTTT.

CDR3 sequence (DNA): TGTGCCAGCAGCTTGCACTCCAGCTCCGGGGAGCTGTTTTTT. Protein product: CASSLHSSSGELFF. The chain has TRBV5-4 and TRBJ2-2, with unresolved D. Per germline, CDR1 SGHNT and CDR2 YYREEE (reference sequence). With 1 base removed from V and 6 bases from J, the gap between germline ends came to 10 bases. The CDR3 has 14 amino acids.

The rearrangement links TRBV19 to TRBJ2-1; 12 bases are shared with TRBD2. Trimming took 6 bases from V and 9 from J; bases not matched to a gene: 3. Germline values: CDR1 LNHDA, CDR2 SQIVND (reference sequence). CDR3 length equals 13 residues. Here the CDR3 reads CASSTSGRTEQFF. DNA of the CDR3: TGTGCCAGTAGCACTAGCGGGAGGACTGAGCAGTTCTTC.

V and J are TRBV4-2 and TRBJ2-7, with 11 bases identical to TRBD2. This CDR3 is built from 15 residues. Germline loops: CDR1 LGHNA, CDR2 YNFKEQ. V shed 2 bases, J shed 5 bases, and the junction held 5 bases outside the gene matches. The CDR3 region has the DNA TGTGCCAGCAGCCAATCTAGCGGGAGGAGGGACGAGCAGTACTTC. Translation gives CASSQSSGRRDEQYF.

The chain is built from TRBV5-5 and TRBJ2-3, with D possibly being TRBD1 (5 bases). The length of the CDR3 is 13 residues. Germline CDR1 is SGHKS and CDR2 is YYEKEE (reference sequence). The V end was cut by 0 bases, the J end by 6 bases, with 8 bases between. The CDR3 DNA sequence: TGTGCCAGCAGCTTGGACAGGCGGGATACGCAGTATTTT. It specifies CASSLDRRDTQYF.